The 6 T cell receptor beta chains given below trace back to one sample, sequenced in a study of cytomegalovirus exposure and HLA in healthy donors. This PCR relied on a set of 60 Vbeta primers and 13 Jbeta primers. Measured with immunoSEQ multiplex PCR; TCRdb has only the in-frame clones, and not every one. The sample records over 110,000 clones, over 60% being singletons. The sequenced material came from PBMCs. The receptors derive from a male donor in good health and CMV-seropositive.

The V gene is TRBV6-1, the J gene TRBJ2-1, with 11 bases matching TRBD2. The germline CDR1 and CDR2 sequences are MNHNS and SASEGT. This CDR3 has 16 amino acids. V was clipped by 3 bases and J by 9 bases; unmatched bases: 10. The chain's CDR3 is CASSEIALAGAREQFF. CDR3 bases: TGTGCCAGCAGTGAGATTGCACTAGCGGGAGCCCGTGAGCAGTTCTTC.

The chain recombines TRBV10-1 with TRBJ2-7; 9 nucleotides align to TRBD1. Germline V lookup: CDR1 WNHNN, CDR2 SYGVQD (reference sequence). The CDR3 totals 13 residues. V gave up 4 bases and J gave up 3 bases; unmatched junction bases: 1. For the CDR3, the DNA is TGCGCCAGCAGTGCGACAGGGGGCTACGAGCAGTACTTC. Translating it yields CASSATGGYEQYF.

V and J are TRBV5-6 and TRBJ2-5, with 7 nucleotides matching TRBD2. Germline CDR1 SGHDT, CDR2 YYEEEE. The CDR3 is 15 residues long. V dropped 3 bases and J dropped 1; count of bases not matched to a gene: 6. CDR3 amino acids: CASSSTAGAQETQYF. In DNA form, the CDR3 reads TGTGCCAGCAGCTCTACCGCGGGAGCCCAAGAGACCCAGTACTTC.

The chain has TRBV27 and TRBJ2-7; tentative D call: TRBD1 (6 bases). In germline, CDR1 is MNHEY, CDR2 SMNVEV (reference sequence). This CDR3 spans 14 amino acids. Trimming pared 1 base from V and 3 bases from J, leaving 10 bases between. The CDR3 loop reads CASSLYSGDYEQYF. The CDR3, as DNA: TGTGCCAGCAGTTTATACTCAGGGGACTACGAGCAGTACTTC.

The chain is built from TRBV6-5 and TRBJ2-7; D is possibly TRBD2 (6 bases). The CDR3 consists of 13 residues. Trimming cost V 10 bases and J 1 base, with 14 bases left between them. The germline V gene encodes CDR1 MNHEY and CDR2 SVGAGI. In nucleotides, the CDR3 is TGTGCCACCTACCGGGAGAAATCCTACGAGCAGTACTTC. This encodes CATYREKSYEQYF.

Only a few counts were recorded for this clone. The chain joins TRBV4-2 to TRBJ2-3; 9 bases fit TRBD2. With 4 bases clipped from V and 2 bases from J, the junction kept 16 bases outside the gene matches. This CDR3 spans 19 amino acids. The V gene's germline CDR1 is LGHNA and CDR2 YNFKEQ. CDR3 sequence reads: CASSRTTGVGGGVTDTQYF. Written as DNA, the CDR3 is TGTGCCAGCAGCCGGACCACGGGTGTGGGCGGGGGGGTCACAGATACGCAGTATTTT.